Sequencing of this T cell receptor beta chain was carried out in a study of shared clonotypes between healthy human individuals. Turning to the study itself: In total, the donors were a couple of women and three men aged 18 to 49. Study-level results: Owing to a small donor count, the genetic and exposure-history diversity represented was limited. Sharing across four donors was highest in naive CD4 (around 5%) and lowest in memory CD8 (0.4%).

In the original workflow: ImmunoSEQ gave junction-only sequences without quality scores, so filtering differed. Repertoires were generated with immunoSEQ multiplex PCR, while TCRdb's copy carries only in-frame clones and drops some. V and J calls and clone size are given by that table; D and trimming were obtained from the DNA. Of under 2.5 million clones in the sample, approximately 90% were seen once. The CDR3 has 13 residues. Germline CDR1 reads SGHDN; CDR2 reads FVKESK. V was trimmed by 1 base and J by 8 bases, leaving 9 bases between them. A remark on this clone: Its antigen is currently unknown.

The chain is built from TRBV14 and TRBJ2-1; the D gene is possibly TRBD1 (5 bases). The origin of this receptor is a man aged 18 to 35 in good health. Some clones in this sample may be carry-over from other donors' samples. Material for sequencing was naive CD4+ T cells from PBMCs. Subset: CD45RA+ positively selected. The CDR3 coding sequence is TGTGCCAGCAGCCAAGCAGGGTTGGATGAGCAGTTCTTC. The encoded protein is CASSQAGLDEQFF.